This is a list of T cell receptor beta chains from one sample in a study of cytomegalovirus exposure and HLA in healthy donors. Libraries were prepared by immunoSEQ multiplex PCR; TCRdb keeps only in-frame clonotypes and omits some of them. The sample includes about 70,000 clones, 70% to 75% of them seen just once. Sequenced: PBMCs. The receptors stem from a human donor in good health. The conserved cysteine and the conserved F or W are not part of the CDR3 here. Fields, in order: CDR3 protein, J gene, V gene.

AWSGGNIGKLF,TRBJ1-4,TRBV30
AIRRDTEAF,TRBJ1-1,TRBV10-3
ASSLPRTSGRYNEQF,TRBJ2-1,TRBV27
ASSESSGTGRTGELF,TRBJ2-2,TRBV25-1
ASSSFSGTGSYEQY,TRBJ2-7,TRBV7-9
ASSLGRHNEQF,TRBJ2-1,TRBV7-9
ASSLSWNQPQH,TRBJ1-5,TRBV7-2
ASSTLAGGFYNEQF,TRBJ2-1,TRBV11-3
ASSPGVAGNTIY,TRBJ1-3,TRBV18
ASGLDKQAPQY,TRBJ2-3,TRBV12-5
ASSPPGTGNTEAF,TRBJ1-1,TRBV13
ASSLGTGGGQETQY,TRBJ2-5,TRBV7-6
ASSQSTGGTYEQY,TRBJ2-7,TRBV5-1
ASSLGVAGVPYEQY,TRBJ2-7,TRBV7-8
AWKVGRGIEKLF,TRBJ1-4,TRBV30
ASSYAHDRGGDGYT,TRBJ1-2,TRBV6-5
SVGTSYNEQF,TRBJ2-1,TRBV29-1
ASSPRDRGAGNTIY,TRBJ1-3,TRBV5-1
ASSFLGGEKLF,TRBJ1-4,TRBV28